This entry is about one T cell receptor beta chain. This sample was taken from a study of blood T cell repertoires in COVID-19. Whole-study context: Some COVID-19 samples were acute and others convalescent; all came from the United States, Italy and Spain. From T cells, B-cell-depleted T cells, or PBMCs came the material, which was cDNA or gDNA.

The CDR3 consists of 16 residues. V shed 4 bases and J shed 0 bases, with 13 bases lying between them. The germline V gene encodes CDR1 LGHDT and CDR2 YNNKEL (reference sequence). Recruitment covered about two dozen US areas and drew participants whose ages spanned roughly 18 to 100 years. In assigning cohorts, the study relied on participant-reported clinical history. Data came from immunoSEQ multiplex PCR; TCRdb stores just in-frame clones and leaves some out. This sample has around 220,000 clones, with around 90% found just once. This chain joins TRBV3-1 (or the pseudogene TRBV3-2) and TRBJ1-3, with D unclear. Sequenced input: PBMCs or T cells enriched from blood (not recorded which). The TCR comes from a woman between 50 and 59 years old with acute COVID-19. CDR3 DNA sequence: TGTGCCAGCAGCCTCGGGGTCCTGGGCTCTGGAAACACCATATATTTT. Translated, it gives CASSLGVLGSGNTIYF.